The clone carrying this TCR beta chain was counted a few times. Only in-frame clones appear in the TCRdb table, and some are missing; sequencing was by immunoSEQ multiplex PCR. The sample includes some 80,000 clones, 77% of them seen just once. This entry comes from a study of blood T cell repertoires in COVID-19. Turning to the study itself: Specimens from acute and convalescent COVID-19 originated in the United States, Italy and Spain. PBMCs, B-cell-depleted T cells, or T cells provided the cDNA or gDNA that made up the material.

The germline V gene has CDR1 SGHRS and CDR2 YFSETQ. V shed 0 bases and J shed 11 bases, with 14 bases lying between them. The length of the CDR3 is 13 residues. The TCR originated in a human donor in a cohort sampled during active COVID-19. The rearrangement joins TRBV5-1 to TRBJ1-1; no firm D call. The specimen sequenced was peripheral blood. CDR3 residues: CASSLGLRSMAFF. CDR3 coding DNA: TGCGCCAGCAGCTTGGGACTGAGGTCTATGGCTTTCTTT.